This T cell receptor beta chain was observed in a study of shared clonotypes between healthy human individuals. There are a few counts of this clone. Using immunoSEQ multiplex PCR, the repertoire was profiled, and TCRdb retains in-frame clones only, with some absent. The sample carries more than 850,000 clones, approximately 80% recorded once. The CDR3 is made up of 12 amino acids. V lost 8 bases and J 7 bases, leaving 17 bases between the germline ends. Germline CDR1 SQVTM, CDR2 ANQGSEA. The rearrangement joins TRBV29-1 to TRBJ1-2; maybe TRBD1 (6 bases). The clonotype comes from a young man in good health. Some clones in this sample may be carry-over from other donors' samples. Sequencing was performed on memory CD4+ T cells from PBMCs. Subset indicated: CD45RA-negative fraction. CDR3 in amino acids: CSLWTEPSGYTF. For the CDR3, the DNA is TGCAGCCTATGGACAGAACCATCTGGCTACACCTTC.